The rows below give T cell receptor beta chains drawn from one sample of a study of T-cell memory formation after mild COVID-19. TCRdb redid the calling of the 5' RACE reads with MiXCR, one entry per CDR3 protein. Of roughly 13,000 distinct CDR3 sequences in the sample, about 21% are singletons; the top ten hold around half. Sequences were obtained from PBMCs or a T cell subset sorted from them (not recorded which). These receptors all come from an adult woman who had mild COVID-19 (a few samples of this study predate the infection). Cell type and time point are not known. CDR3s include the opening cysteine and the closing phenylalanine or tryptophan. A D gene is named only where the DNA matches it firmly. Not all rows give a size; the values are once, few, many and, for expanded clones, a class.

TRBV5-1	TRBD1	TRBJ2-7	many	TGCGCCAGCAGCTTGGCCAGAGGGGACAGGGACGCCTACGAGCAGTACTTC	CASSLARGDRDAYEQYF
TRBV15	-	TRBJ1-1	many	TGTGCCACCAGCGGCCGTTTGAACACTGAAGCTTTCTTT	CATSGRLNTEAFF
TRBV10-3	TRBD2	TRBJ2-3	many	TGTGCCATAGCTAGCGGGGGGCTCACAGATACGCAGTATTTT	CAIASGGLTDTQYF
TRBV11-2	-	TRBJ2-1	many	TGTGCCAGCAGCCCTGCGGGGTACAATGAGCAGTTCTTC	CASSPAGYNEQFF
TRBV19	TRBD1	TRBJ1-2	many	TGTGCCAGTAGTACGGATTCTACAGGGGTCTCCTATGGCTACACCTTC	CASSTDSTGVSYGYTF
TRBV6-6	TRBD1	TRBJ1-5	many	TGTGCCAGCAGTTACGGAGGGGGACAGGGCGGTCAGCCCCAGCATTTT	CASSYGGGQGGQPQHF
TRBV7-8	TRBD2	TRBJ2-1	many	TGTGCCAGCAGCTTATATAGCGGGGGGGTAAAAGAGCAGTTCTTC	CASSLYSGGVKEQFF
TRBV29-1	-	TRBJ2-7	-	TGCAGCGTTGCCGGGGAGCGCTCCTACGAGCAGTACTTC	CSVAGERSYEQYF
TRBV7-9	-	TRBJ1-1	many	TGTGCCAGCAGCTTCGCATTCATGAACACTGAAGCTTTCTTT	CASSFAFMNTEAFF
TRBV4-1	-	TRBJ2-7	many	TGCGCCAGCAGCCAAGAACTACATCACAAGAACGAGCAGTACTTC	CASSQELHHKNEQYF
TRBV28	-	TRBJ2-6	once	TGTGCCAGCTTCGGGACTGTTAGCTCTGGGGCCAACGTCCTGACTTTC	CASFGTVSSGANVLTF